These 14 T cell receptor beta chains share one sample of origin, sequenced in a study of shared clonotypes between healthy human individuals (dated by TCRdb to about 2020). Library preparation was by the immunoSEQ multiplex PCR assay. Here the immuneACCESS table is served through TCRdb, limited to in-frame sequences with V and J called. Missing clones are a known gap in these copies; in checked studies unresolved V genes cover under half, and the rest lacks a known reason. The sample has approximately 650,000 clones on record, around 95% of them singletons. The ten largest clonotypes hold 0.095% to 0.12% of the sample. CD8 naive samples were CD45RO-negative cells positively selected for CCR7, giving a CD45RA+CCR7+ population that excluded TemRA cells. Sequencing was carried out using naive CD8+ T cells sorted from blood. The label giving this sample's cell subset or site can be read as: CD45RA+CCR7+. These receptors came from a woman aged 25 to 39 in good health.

The CDR3 sequence: CASSLDRTHRDTQYF. The CDR3 DNA follows: TGTGCCAGCAGCTTAGATCGCACACACAGAGATACGCAGTATTTT. V is TRBV7-9 and J is TRBJ2-3; unclear D gene. CDR1 and CDR2 (germline): SEHNR, FQNEAQ (reference sequence). V was cut by 1 base and J by 5 bases, with 13 bases left in between. The CDR3 spans 15 residues. Variable domain in full (rest from reference TRBV7-9 and TRBJ2-3): DTGVSQNPRHKITKRGQNVTFRCDPISEHNRLYWYRQTLGQGPEFLTYFQNEAQLEKSRLLSDRFSAERPKGSFSTLEIQRTEQGDSAMYLCASSLDRTHRDTQYFGPGTRLTVL.

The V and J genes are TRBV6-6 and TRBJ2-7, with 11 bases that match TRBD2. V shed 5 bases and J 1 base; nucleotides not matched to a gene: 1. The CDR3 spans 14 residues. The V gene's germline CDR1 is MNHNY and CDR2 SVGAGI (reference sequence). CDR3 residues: CASSTSGSSYEQYF. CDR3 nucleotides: TGTGCCAGCAGTACTAGCGGGAGTTCCTACGAGCAGTACTTC.

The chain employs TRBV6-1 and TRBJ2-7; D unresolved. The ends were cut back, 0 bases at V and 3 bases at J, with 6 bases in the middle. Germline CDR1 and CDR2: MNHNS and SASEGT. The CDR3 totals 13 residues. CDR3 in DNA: TGTGCCAGCAGTGAAGCATCGGGCTACGAGCAGTACTTC. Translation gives CASSEASGYEQYF.

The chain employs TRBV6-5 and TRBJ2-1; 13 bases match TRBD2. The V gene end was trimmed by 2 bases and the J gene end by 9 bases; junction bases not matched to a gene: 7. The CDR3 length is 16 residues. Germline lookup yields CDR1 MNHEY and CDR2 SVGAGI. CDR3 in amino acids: CASSYGTSGKGSEQFF. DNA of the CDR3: TGTGCCAGCAGTTACGGGACTAGCGGGAAGGGTAGTGAGCAGTTCTTC.

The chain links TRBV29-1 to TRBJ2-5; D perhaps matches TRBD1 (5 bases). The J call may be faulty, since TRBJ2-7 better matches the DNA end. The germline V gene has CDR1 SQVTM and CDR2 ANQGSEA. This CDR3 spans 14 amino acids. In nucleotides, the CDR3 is TGCAGCGTTGAAGATCAGACAGACTCCTACGAGCAGTACTTC. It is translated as CSVEDQTDSYEQYF.

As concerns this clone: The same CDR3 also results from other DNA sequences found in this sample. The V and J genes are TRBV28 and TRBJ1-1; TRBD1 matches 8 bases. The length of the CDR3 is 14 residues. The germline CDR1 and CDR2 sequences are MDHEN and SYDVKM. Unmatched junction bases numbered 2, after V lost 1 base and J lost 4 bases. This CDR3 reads CASSLYRGTTEAFF. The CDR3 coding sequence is TGTGCCAGCAGTTTATACAGGGGGACCACTGAAGCTTTCTTT.

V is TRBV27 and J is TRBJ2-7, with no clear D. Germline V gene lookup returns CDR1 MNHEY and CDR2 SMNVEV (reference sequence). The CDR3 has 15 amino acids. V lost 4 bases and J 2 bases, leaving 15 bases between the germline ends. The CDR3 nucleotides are TGTGCCAGCAGTTCCGCCCCCAGTGGGACCTACGAGCAGTACTTC. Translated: CASSSAPSGTYEQYF.

The CDR3 DNA is TGTGCCAGCAGCTTTGAGGAATTTAGGGCTTTCTTT. It is translated as CASSFEEFRAFF. V is TRBV11-2 and J is TRBJ1-1; D gene ambiguous. Germline V gene lookup returns CDR1 SGHAT and CDR2 FQNNGV. Between the trimmed V and J ends, which lost 3 bases and 11 bases, there was a span of 13 bases. The CDR3 extends over 12 amino acids. The full variable domain, completed using reference TRBV11-2 and TRBJ1-1, is EAGVAQSPRYKIIEKRQSVAFWCNPISGHATLYWYQQILGQGPKLLIQFQNNGVVDDSQLPKDRFSAERLKGVDSTLKIQPAKLEDSAVYLCASSFEEFRAFFGQGTRLTVV.

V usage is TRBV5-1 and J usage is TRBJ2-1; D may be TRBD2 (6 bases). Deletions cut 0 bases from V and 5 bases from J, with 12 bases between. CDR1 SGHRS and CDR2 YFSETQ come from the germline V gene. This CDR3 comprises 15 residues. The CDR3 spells CASSLAVAANNEQFF. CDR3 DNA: TGCGCCAGCAGCTTGGCTGTAGCGGCAAACAATGAGCAGTTCTTC.

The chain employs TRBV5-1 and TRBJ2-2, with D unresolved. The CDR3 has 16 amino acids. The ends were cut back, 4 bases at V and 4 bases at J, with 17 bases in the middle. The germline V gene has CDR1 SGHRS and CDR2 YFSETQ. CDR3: CASSLDSRVGTGELFF. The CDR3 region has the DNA TGCGCCAGCAGCCTGGATTCTAGGGTGGGCACCGGGGAGCTGTTTTTT.

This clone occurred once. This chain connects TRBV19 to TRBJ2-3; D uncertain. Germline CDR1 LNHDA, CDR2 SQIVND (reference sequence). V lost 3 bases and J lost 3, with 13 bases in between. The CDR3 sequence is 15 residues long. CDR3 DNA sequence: TGTGCCAGTAGTATCAGTCTCGGACGAACAGATACGCAGTATTTT. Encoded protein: CASSISLGRTDTQYF. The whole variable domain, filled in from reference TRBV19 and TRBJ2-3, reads DGGITQSPKYLFRKEGQNVTLSCEQNLNHDAMYWYRQDPGQGLRLIYYSQIVNDFQKGDIAEGYSVSREKKESFPLTVTSAQKNPTAFYLCASSISLGRTDTQYFGPGTRLTVL.

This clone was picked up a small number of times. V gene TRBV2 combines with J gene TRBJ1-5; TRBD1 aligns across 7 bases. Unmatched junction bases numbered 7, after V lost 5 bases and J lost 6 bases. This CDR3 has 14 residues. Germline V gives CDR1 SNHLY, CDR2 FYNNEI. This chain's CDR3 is CASSTGAPGQPQHF. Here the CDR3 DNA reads TGTGCCAGCAGTACAGGGGCGCCAGGTCAGCCCCAGCATTTT.

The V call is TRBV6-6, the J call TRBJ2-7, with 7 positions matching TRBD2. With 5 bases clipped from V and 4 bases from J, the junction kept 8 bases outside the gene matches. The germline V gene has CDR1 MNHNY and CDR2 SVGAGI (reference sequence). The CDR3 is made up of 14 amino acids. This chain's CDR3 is CASSTPPRGYEQYF. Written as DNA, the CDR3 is TGTGCCAGCAGTACTCCCCCGCGGGGGTACGAGCAGTACTTC.

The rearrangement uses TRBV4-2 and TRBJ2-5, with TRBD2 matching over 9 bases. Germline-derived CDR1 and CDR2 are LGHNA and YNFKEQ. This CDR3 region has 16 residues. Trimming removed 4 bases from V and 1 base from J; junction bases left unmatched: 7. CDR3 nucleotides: TGTGCCAGCAGCCCCGAGCAAGCGGGAGGCCAAGAGACCCAGTACTTC. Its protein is CASSPEQAGGQETQYF.